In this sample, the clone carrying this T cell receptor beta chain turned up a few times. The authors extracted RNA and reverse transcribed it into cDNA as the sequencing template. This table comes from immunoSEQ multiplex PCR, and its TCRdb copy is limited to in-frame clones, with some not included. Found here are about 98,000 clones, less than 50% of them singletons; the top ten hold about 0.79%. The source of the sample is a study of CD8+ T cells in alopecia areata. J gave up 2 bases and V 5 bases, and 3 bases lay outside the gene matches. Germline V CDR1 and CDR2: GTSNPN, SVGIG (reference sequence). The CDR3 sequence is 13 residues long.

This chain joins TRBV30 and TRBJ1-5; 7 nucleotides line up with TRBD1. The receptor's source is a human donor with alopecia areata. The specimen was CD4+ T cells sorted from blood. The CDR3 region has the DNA TGTGCCTGGCGGACAGGCGGCAATCAGCCCCAGCATTTT. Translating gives CAWRTGGNQPQHF. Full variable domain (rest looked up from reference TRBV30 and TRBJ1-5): SQTIHQWPATLVQPVGSPLSLECTVEGTSNPNLYWYRQAAGRGLQLLFYSVGIGQISSEVPQNLSASRPQDRQFILSSKKLLLSDSGFYLCAWRTGGNQPQHFGDGTRLSIL.